Each of the 26 T cell receptor beta chains below was sequenced from the same sample in a study of blood T cell repertoires in COVID-19. The repertoire was sequenced with immunoSEQ multiplex PCR; TCRdb's copy has only in-frame clones and lacks some. The data contain around 260,000 clones, around 90% of them singletons. The sequenced material came from peripheral blood. The source of these receptors is a woman aged 40 to 50 who had recovered from COVID-19.

The chain joins TRBV2 to TRBJ2-3; D is possibly TRBD2 (6 bases). V was pared by 5 bases and J by 2 bases, with 11 bases between. CDR1 is SNHLY and CDR2 is FYNNEI in the germline V gene. The CDR3 spans 14 residues. The CDR3: CASSTGLITDTQYF. The CDR3 nucleotides are TGTGCCAGCAGTACGGGACTGATCACAGATACGCAGTATTTT. Supplemented by reference TRBV2 and TRBJ2-3, the full variable domain reads EPEVTQTPSHQVTQMGQEVILRCVPISNHLYFYWYRQILGQKVEFLVSFYNNEISEKSEIFDDQFSVERPDGSNFTLKIRSTKLEDSAMYFCASSTGLITDTQYFGPGTRLTVL.

Concerning this clone: Other DNA sequences of this sample code for an identical CDR3. This chain connects TRBV6-5 to TRBJ2-2, with D possibly matching TRBD2 (6 bases). CDR1 is MNHEY, CDR2 SVGAGI, per germline. V was clipped by 2 bases and J by 0 bases, with 7 bases between them. This CDR3 has 15 amino acids. CDR3 in amino acids: CASSYGTPNTGELFF. The DNA for the CDR3 is TGTGCCAGCAGTTACGGGACTCCGAACACCGGGGAGCTGTTTTTT.

The rearrangement links TRBV2 to TRBJ2-3; TRBD2 aligns across 11 bases. In germline, CDR1 is SNHLY, CDR2 FYNNEI. The CDR3 length is 16 residues. V dropped 8 bases and J dropped 2; count of bases not matched to a gene: 9. The CDR3 region is CASDAGLAGTTDTQYF. In DNA form, the CDR3 reads TGTGCCAGCGATGCCGGACTAGCGGGTACCACAGATACGCAGTATTTT.

The rearrangement uses TRBV28 and TRBJ2-7; 7 positions match TRBD2. This CDR3 comprises 14 residues. Germline V gene lookup returns CDR1 MDHEN and CDR2 SYDVKM. V dropped 6 bases and J dropped 2; count of bases not matched to a gene: 7. CDR3: CASSILGRAYEQYF. The CDR3 nucleotides read TGTGCCAGCAGCATACTTGGGAGGGCCTACGAGCAGTACTTC.

This chain links TRBV27 with TRBJ2-2; tentative D call: TRBD2 (5 bases). The germline V gene has CDR1 MNHEY and CDR2 SMNVEV (reference sequence). This CDR3 region has 15 residues. The ends were cut back, 6 bases at V and 0 bases at J, with 11 bases in the middle. The CDR3 DNA is TGTGCCAGCAGCAGGTTGGGAGCGAACACCGGGGAGCTGTTTTTT. This encodes CASSRLGANTGELFF.

The chain recombines TRBV11-3 with TRBJ2-1; 9 bases map to TRBD2. CDR3 length equals 15 residues. Germline trimming cut 5 bases from V and 3 bases from J; bases unmatched to any gene: 5. The germline V gene has CDR1 SGHNT and CDR2 YENEEA. DNA of the CDR3: TGTGCCAGCAGCGAAAGACTAGCGGTCTACAATGAGCAGTTCTTC. This encodes CASSERLAVYNEQFF.

The chain carries TRBV19 and TRBJ2-5; the D is unclear. The CDR3 is made up of 13 amino acids. CDR1 is LNHDA and CDR2 is SQIVND in the germline V gene (reference sequence). The V end lost 4 bases, the J end lost 1 base, and 7 bases lay between the germline ends. CDR3 amino acids: CASSNPGQETQYF. CDR3 bases: TGTGCCAGTAGTAACCCAGGCCAAGAGACCCAGTACTTC.

The genes are TRBV30 and TRBJ2-1, with D possibly matching TRBD2 (5 bases). The V end was cut by 3 bases, the J end by 6 bases, with 9 bases between. Germline V CDR1 and CDR2: GTSNPN, SVGIG (reference sequence). The CDR3 length is 12 residues. This CDR3 reads CAWSRGSNEQFF. CDR3 in DNA: TGTGCCTGGAGCCGGGGTTCCAATGAGCAGTTCTTC.

V gene TRBV7-3 combines with J gene TRBJ2-1, with TRBD2 matching over 9 bases. The CDR3 spans 16 residues. Per germline, CDR1 SGHTA and CDR2 FQGTGA. Losses at the gene ends were 5 bases for V and 7 bases for J; bases not matched to a gene: 12. The CDR3 loop reads CASSPSSGRLGNEQFF. The CDR3 DNA reads TGTGCCAGCAGCCCGAGTAGCGGGAGATTGGGTAATGAGCAGTTCTTC.

J is TRBJ2-5 and V is TRBV7-9; 10 bases fit TRBD2. Germline trimming cut 8 bases from V and 2 bases from J; bases unmatched to any gene: 2. Germline assignment: CDR1 SEHNR and CDR2 FQNEAQ (reference sequence). The CDR3 sequence is 13 residues long. CDR3 residues: CASGLAAQETQYF. The CDR3 DNA reads as TGTGCCAGCGGACTAGCGGCACAAGAGACCCAGTACTTC.

As DNA, the CDR3 is TGTGCCAGCAGCACCGGCCGACAGGGGAAGAACACTGAAGCTTTCTTT. This sequence encodes CASSTGRQGKNTEAFF. The genes are TRBV7-3 and TRBJ1-1, with TRBD1 matching 8 bases. The V and J ends lost 5 bases and 1 base, in that order; junction bases with no gene match: 9. The CDR3 length is 16 residues. The germline V gene encodes CDR1 SGHTA and CDR2 FQGTGA.

This clone appeared a single time. This chain joins TRBV19 and TRBJ2-1, with D perhaps matching TRBD1 (5 bases). CDR3 length equals 14 residues. V was cut by 7 bases and J by 10 bases, with 20 bases left in between. The germline CDR1 and CDR2 sequences are LNHDA and SQIVND (reference sequence). Here the CDR3 reads CASTELGPTAEQFF. CDR3 in DNA: TGTGCCAGTACCGAGCTGGGGCCGACAGCCGAGCAGTTCTTC.

The J gene is TRBJ2-1, the V gene TRBV6-1; 11 bases fit TRBD2. Germline CDR1 is MNHNS and CDR2 is SASEGT. The CDR3 has 18 amino acids. The ends lost 3 bases at V and 9 bases at J; junction bases unmatched: 16. The CDR3 sequence: CASSEGPSWLAGGGEQFF. The CDR3 region has the DNA TGTGCCAGCAGTGAGGGCCCGTCCTGGCTAGCGGGAGGCGGTGAGCAGTTCTTC.

The rearrangement uses TRBV11-2 and TRBJ2-2, with TRBD2 matching over 9 bases. The CDR3 totals 16 residues. V shed 8 bases and J 6 bases; nucleotides not matched to a gene: 13. Germline V gene lookup returns CDR1 SGHAT and CDR2 FQNNGV. This chain's CDR3 is CASGNRGLAWAGELFF. CDR3 nucleotide sequence: TGTGCCAGCGGCAACAGGGGACTAGCTTGGGCCGGGGAGCTGTTTTTT.

DNA for the CDR3: TGTGCCACCAGTGACGGACAGGGGGAGATGGGCTACACCTTC. Its protein product is CATSDGQGEMGYTF. J is TRBJ1-2 and V is TRBV24-1, with TRBD1 matching 10 bases. V was pared by 4 bases and J by 8 bases, with 6 bases of the junction left unmatched. The germline V gene has CDR1 KGHDR and CDR2 SFDVKD. CDR3 length: 14 residues.

The chain is built from TRBV18 and TRBJ2-7; D may be TRBD2 (6 bases). There are 14 residues in the CDR3. Germline V lookup: CDR1 KGHSH, CDR2 LQKENI. Trimming took 3 bases from V and 3 from J, leaving 12 bases between them. CDR3 in amino acids: CASSPPGVDYEQYF. In DNA form, the CDR3 reads TGTGCCAGCTCACCCCCGGGGGTGGACTACGAGCAGTACTTC.

The rearrangement uses TRBV12-5 and TRBJ2-3, with TRBD2 identical over 8 bases. This CDR3 is built from 16 residues. The V gene's germline CDR1 is LGHNT and CDR2 FRNRAP. Trimming removed 6 bases from V and 0 bases from J; junction bases left unmatched: 8. The CDR3: CASGPGGAKSTDTQYF. In DNA, the CDR3 is TGTGCTAGTGGCCCGGGGGGGGCGAAAAGCACAGATACGCAGTATTTT.

The V call is TRBV18, the J call TRBJ2-5; TRBD2 might be the D (5 bases). V was cut by 3 bases and J by 4 bases, with 12 bases left in between. The CDR3 length is 14 residues. The V gene's germline CDR1 is KGHSH and CDR2 LQKENI. CDR3 loop: CASSPALGGETQYF. The DNA for the CDR3 is TGTGCCAGCTCACCTGCCCTTGGAGGAGAGACCCAGTACTTC.

This clone was detected only a few times. This chain joins TRBV30 and TRBJ1-2; 10 nucleotides match TRBD1. The CDR3 has 14 amino acids. Germline V gene lookup returns CDR1 GTSNPN and CDR2 SVGIG (reference sequence). V trimming: 1 base; J trimming: 3 bases; junction bases outside the gene matches: 2. The CDR3 DNA sequence: TGTGCCTGGAGTGCAGGGACAGGGGACTATGGCTACACCTTC. Protein product: CAWSAGTGDYGYTF.

The chain is built from TRBV3-1 (or the pseudogene TRBV3-2) and TRBJ2-2, with unresolved D. Germline values: CDR1 LGHDT, CDR2 YNNKEL (reference sequence). The length of the CDR3 is 14 residues. V lost 1 base, J lost 10 bases, and 13 bases lay in between. The CDR3 reads CASSQGEESSELFF. The CDR3 nucleotides are TGTGCCAGCAGCCAAGGTGAGGAGTCATCGGAGCTGTTTTTT.

The chain has TRBV29-1 and TRBJ2-1; 10 bases align to TRBD2. Germline trimming cut 2 bases from V and 7 bases from J; bases unmatched to any gene: 2. The CDR3 has 13 amino acids. Germline CDR1 reads SQVTM; CDR2 reads ANQGSEA. The CDR3: CSVESGRGNEQFF. CDR3 nucleotide sequence: TGCAGCGTTGAAAGCGGGAGGGGGAATGAGCAGTTCTTC.

Written as DNA, the CDR3 is TGCGCCAGCAGCGGTTTAGCGGCTAACACCGGGGAGCTGTTTTTT. This translates into CASSGLAANTGELFF. This chain links TRBV5-1 with TRBJ2-2, with D tentatively TRBD2 (6 bases). Germline values: CDR1 SGHRS, CDR2 YFSETQ. The CDR3 length is 15 residues. Trimming removed 4 bases at V and 2 bases at J, with 12 bases between.

The chain uses TRBV10-3 and TRBJ2-7; possibly TRBD2 for D (6 bases). CDR1 and CDR2 from the germline V gene are ENHRY and SYGVKD. The V end was cut by 3 bases, the J end by 5 bases, with 14 bases between. This CDR3 has 14 amino acids. The CDR3 is CAISEQLAINEQYF. The CDR3 coding sequence is TGTGCCATCAGTGAACAACTAGCTATCAACGAGCAGTACTTC.

This clone was recorded only once. This sequence joins TRBV5-1 and TRBJ2-6; D possibly corresponds to TRBD2 (5 bases). The length of the CDR3 is 16 residues. Trimming cost V 3 bases and J 0 bases, with 10 bases left between them. Germline CDR1 SGHRS, CDR2 YFSETQ. CDR3 DNA: TGCGCCAGCAGCTGGACTGGGCGCTCTGGGGCCAACGTCCTGACTTTC. It translates to CASSWTGRSGANVLTF. The variable domain in full, completed from reference TRBV5-1 and TRBJ2-6, reads KAGVTQTPRYLIKTRGQQVTLSCSPISGHRSVSWYQQTPGQGLQFLFEYFSETQRNKGNFPGRFSGRQFSNSRSEMNVSTLELGDSALYLCASSWTGRSGANVLTFGAGSRLTVL.

The rearrangement joins TRBV5-1 to TRBJ2-5, with D perhaps TRBD2 (5 bases). Germline values: CDR1 SGHRS, CDR2 YFSETQ. V dropped 1 base and J dropped 2 bases, with 9 bases sitting between them. The CDR3 is 14 amino acids. This CDR3 reads CASSLLATQETQYF. The CDR3 DNA reads TGCGCCAGCAGCTTGCTAGCCACACAAGAGACCCAGTACTTC. Looking up the rest from reference TRBV5-1 and TRBJ2-5 gives the full variable domain: KAGVTQTPRYLIKTRGQQVTLSCSPISGHRSVSWYQQTPGQGLQFLFEYFSETQRNKGNFPGRFSGRQFSNSRSEMNVSTLELGDSALYLCASSLLATQETQYFGPGTRLLVL.

The chain joins TRBV7-8 to TRBJ1-1; D is possibly TRBD1 (6 bases). There are 15 residues in the CDR3. Germline loops: CDR1 SGHVS, CDR2 FQNEAQ. The V end lost 1 base, the J end lost 3 bases, and 12 bases lay between the germline ends. This CDR3 is CASSLDLAGDTEAFF. As DNA, the CDR3 is TGTGCCAGCAGCTTAGATCTTGCAGGGGACACTGAAGCTTTCTTT.